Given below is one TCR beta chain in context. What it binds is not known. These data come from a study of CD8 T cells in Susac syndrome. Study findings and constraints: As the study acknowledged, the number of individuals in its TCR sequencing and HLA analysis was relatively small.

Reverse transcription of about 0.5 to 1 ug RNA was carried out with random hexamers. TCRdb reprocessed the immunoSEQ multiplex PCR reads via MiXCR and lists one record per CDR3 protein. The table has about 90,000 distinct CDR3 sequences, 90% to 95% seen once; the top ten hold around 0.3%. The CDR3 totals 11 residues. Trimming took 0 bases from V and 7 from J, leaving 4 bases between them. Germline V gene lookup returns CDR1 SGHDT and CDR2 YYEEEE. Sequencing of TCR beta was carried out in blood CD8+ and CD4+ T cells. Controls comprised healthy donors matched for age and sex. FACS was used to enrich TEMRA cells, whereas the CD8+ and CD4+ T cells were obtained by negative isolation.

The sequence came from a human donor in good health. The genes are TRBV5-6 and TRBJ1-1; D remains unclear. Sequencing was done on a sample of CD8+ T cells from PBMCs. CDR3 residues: CASSLASEAFF. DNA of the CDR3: TGTGCCAGCAGCTTGGCCAGTGAAGCTTTCTTT. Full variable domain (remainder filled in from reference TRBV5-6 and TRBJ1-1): DAGVTQSPTHLIKTRGQQVTLRCSPKSGHDTVSWYQQALGQGPQFIFQYYEEEERQRGNFPDRFSGHQFPNYSSELNVNALLLGDSALYLCASSLASEAFFGQGTRLTVV.